Listed below are T cell receptor beta chains from one sample, sequenced in a study of blood T cell repertoires in COVID-19. The data were produced by immunoSEQ multiplex PCR, yet TCRdb's version contains in-frame clones alone and is incomplete. The data hold a few hundred thousand clones, with around 86% observed a single time. Sample: peripheral blood. These receptors were taken from a woman older than 75 with COVID-19, enrolled during active disease. Each CDR3 is given with its conserved first and last residue. The D gene is left open where the match is weak. The size entry is marked missing in some rows and otherwise reads once, few, many or a size class.

>TRBD2|TRBJ2-7|-|TRBV7-2
CASSPWGTSGAYEQYF
TGTGCCAGCAGCCCGTGGGGGACTAGCGGGGCCTACGAGCAGTACTTC
>-|TRBJ1-3|-|TRBV4-2
CASSQVDTSFSSGNTIYF
TGTGCCAGCAGCCAAGTTGACACCTCGTTCAGCTCTGGAAACACCATATATTTT
>TRBD2|TRBJ2-1|-|TRBV28
CASSLWGLKASYEQFF
TGTGCCAGCAGTTTATGGGGACTAAAGGCCTCCTATGAGCAGTTCTTC
>TRBD2|TRBJ2-3|-|TRBV4-1
CASSQGHGTSGVADTQYF
TGCGCCAGCAGCCAAGGCCACGGGACTAGCGGAGTAGCAGATACGCAGTATTTT
>-|TRBJ1-1|-|TRBV30
CASSRGLNTEAFF
TGTGCCTCATCCAGGGGATTGAACACTGAAGCTTTCTTT
>TRBD1|TRBJ1-6|-|TRBV5-1
CASSLGGQAGSPLHF
TGCGCCAGCAGCTTGGGAGGACAGGCGGGTTCACCCCTCCACTTT
>-|TRBJ1-5|-|TRBV5-6
CASSSQGVRNQPQHF
TGTGCCAGCAGCTCACAGGGTGTGCGCAATCAGCCCCAGCATTTT
>-|TRBJ2-7|-|TRBV7-3
CASSLGLAYEQYF
TGTGCCAGCAGCTTAGGACTTGCATACGAGCAGTACTTC
>-|TRBJ1-2|few|TRBV9
CASSNYMGGIYGYTF
TGTGCCAGCAGTAATTACATGGGGGGTATCTATGGCTACACCTTC
>-|TRBJ2-2|-|TRBV7-7
CASSYGTPTGSTGELFF
TGTGCTAGCAGCTATGGGACCCCGACAGGTAGCACCGGGGAGCTGTTTTTT
>-|TRBJ1-6|-|TRBV5-6
CASSLAGISPLHF
TGTGCCAGCAGCTTGGCCGGGATTTCACCCCTCCACTTT